This T cell receptor beta chain was observed in a study of monozygotic twins with inflammatory bowel disease (dated by TCRdb to the late 2010s). Looking at the study overall: In total, roughly 30 monozygotic twin pairs made up the full study: 19 Danish pairs, all IBD-discordant, plus nine German pairs, of which four were IBD-concordant and five were IBD-discordant. Each individual had, on average, about 151 000 unique TCRalpha sequences and 181 000 unique TCRbeta sequences available for analysis. The search for disease-associated traits relied mainly on comparing IBD patients with their genetically identical healthy co-twins within discordant pairs.

Receptor amplification or capture employed 5' RACE. The input for every TCR library was approximately 3,500 ng of total RNA. For each sample, cDNA was synthesized in eight separate reactions using SMARTScribe reverse transcriptase. Unique molecular identifiers containing a 6-nucleotide sample barcode were introduced through template switching during cDNA synthesis. Two nested PCRs of approximately 16 and 10 cycles amplified the TCRalpha and TCRbeta cDNA, and bead purification followed each PCR. Before amplification, the cDNA was treated with uracil DNA-glycosylase and purified using the QIAquick PCR purification kit. The second PCR added Illumina TruSeq-compatible adapters along with sample-specific barcodes. TapeStation and Qubit were used to check library quality and concentration, and about 5 ng of each library was pooled. The pooled libraries were sequenced with 2 x 100 bp reads and custom sequencing primers on an Illumina HiSeq2500 single-index Rapid Run. Under the source paper's analysis protocol: UMI-based consensus assembly with MiGEC version 1.2.6 was used to correct PCR and sequencing errors. MiXCR version 2.1.1 handled V(D)J alignment, clonotype assembly and CDR3 extraction. Normalisation of gene usage, clonotype sharing and MAIT/NKT TCR abundance was achieved by analysing the top 1000, 10 000 and 20 000 clonotypes per sample. After downsampling to 27 000 UMIs, diversity was calculated as the inverse Simpson index using the vegan R package. Paired Mann-Whitney U tests were applied to discordant twin pairs, and Benjamini-Hochberg correction was used for multiple testing. After the reads were reprocessed by TCRdb, one entry was made per CDR3 protein sequence, with no DNA. TCRdb's processing, not the study's, gives the V and J calls here. The table kept for this sample lists fewer than 450,000 distinct CDR3 sequences. 2% to 3% of the sample rests with the top ten.

Results the study describes overall, beyond this receptor: Repertoire similarity did not differ between concordant and discordant twins, which could be due to limited statistical power. The analysis was unable to tell different T cell subtypes apart. Measured by the inverse Simpson index, TCRbeta repertoire diversity was lower in IBD patients than in their healthy co-twins. Differing immunosuppressive treatments among patients may have added background noise and inter-individual variability to the repertoires. Fewer clonotypes were shared with other individuals by IBD patients than by healthy twins, most markedly in patients showing signs of disease activity. No single strong signal or clonotype linked to IBD turned up in the results, so the idea that one exists was not supported.

As encoded in the germline V gene, CDR1 is SQVTM while CDR2 is ANQGSEA. The CDR3 runs 14 amino acids, cysteine and phenylalanine included. No nucleotide data were recorded. A roughly 2.5 ml peripheral blood sample was drawn into PAXgene tubes per donor and stored at -80°C. Without T cell sorting, total RNA was isolated from whole blood using the PAXgene blood miRNA kit on an automated QIAcube. Peripheral blood from monozygotic twin pairs who were concordant or discordant for inflammatory bowel disease underwent deep TCRalpha and TCRbeta repertoire profiling using unique molecular barcoding. For every twin pair, smoking habits were documented, and each individual was categorised as a current, former or never smoker. A word on this clonotype: Its cognate antigen has yet to be identified.

The source is a human donor with ulcerative colitis or Crohn's disease, or a healthy co-twin of an affected twin (not recorded which). The sequenced sample was blood. The V and J genes are TRBV29-1 and TRBJ1-1; the D call from TCRdb, TRBD1, cannot be confirmed without DNA. CDR3 loop: CSVDGAGDIAEAFF. The full variable domain, with segments outside the CDR3 supplied by the reference TRBV29-1 and TRBJ1-1 proteins, appears as SAVISQKPSRDICQRGTSLTIQCQVDSQVTMMFWYRQQPGQSLTLIATANQGSEATYESGFVIDKFPISRPNLTFSTLTVSNMSPEDSSIYLCSVDGAGDIAEAFFGQGTRLTVV.